The 5 T cell receptor beta chains below all came from one sample that was sequenced in a study of cytotoxic CD8 clonotypes in ibrutinib-treated CLL. Clones were sequenced by immunoSEQ multiplex PCR, and TCRdb holds only the in-frame ones, with some missing. The profile shows 45,000 to 60,000 clones, 45% to 70% of them singletons. Here the sequenced sample was PBMCs, taken after 24 months of ibrutinib treatment. These receptors originate from a human donor with chronic lymphocytic leukemia.

The chain has TRBV10-3 and TRBJ2-1, with D uncertain. The CDR3 is 14 residues long. V shed 4 bases and J shed 8 bases, with 15 bases lying between them. Germline CDR1 ENHRY, CDR2 SYGVKD. The CDR3 sequence is CAISGTLSRDEQFF. The DNA for the CDR3 is TGTGCCATCAGTGGGACCCTCTCCCGGGATGAGCAGTTCTTC.

The chain couples TRBV6-1 to TRBJ1-2; TRBD1 might be the D (6 bases). Germline lookup yields CDR1 MNHNS and CDR2 SASEGT. V dropped 0 bases and J dropped 4 bases, with 18 bases sitting between them. The CDR3 is 17 residues long. CDR3 DNA sequence: TGTGCCAGCAGTGAAGCAATCCTGGGGGCGGGTGGCTATGGCTACACCTTC. Protein: CASSEAILGAGGYGYTF.

This chain links TRBV7-9 with TRBJ2-7, with a weak D call TRBD2 (6 bases). Per the germline V gene, CDR1 is SEHNR and CDR2 is FQNEAQ (reference sequence). Between the trimmed V and J ends, which lost 5 bases and 6 bases, there was a span of 17 bases. The CDR3 sequence is 14 residues long. CDR3 in amino acids: CASSPRLGVGEQYF. DNA for the CDR3: TGTGCCAGCAGCCCGAGACTAGGGGTGGGCGAGCAGTACTTC.

This clone was observed a few times. The chain couples TRBV2 to TRBJ2-7, with D perhaps matching TRBD1 (5 bases). The germline V and J ends were trimmed by 4 bases and 2 bases, with 12 bases remaining between them. The germline V gene encodes CDR1 SNHLY and CDR2 FYNNEI. The CDR3 is 14 amino acids. CDR3 residues: CASSVGVGPYEQYF. CDR3 bases: TGTGCCAGCAGTGTAGGAGTGGGGCCCTACGAGCAGTACTTC.

This clone has a count of ten or more. This chain links TRBV6-1 with TRBJ2-5, with 8 nucleotides matching TRBD2. Germline V gene sequence: CDR1 MNHNS, CDR2 SASEGT. CDR3 length: 14 residues. V was pared by 4 bases and J by 4 bases, with 5 bases of the junction left unmatched. CDR3 sequence (DNA): TGTGCCAGCAGTGTACGGCTAGCGGGAGAGACCCAGTACTTC. Translating gives CASSVRLAGETQYF.